Shown below are 10 T cell receptor beta chains from a single sample sequenced in a study of neurological immune-mediated disorders. MiXCR, run by TCRdb on the 5' RACE reads, gives a single entry per CDR3 protein. This repertoire shows about 53,000 distinct CDR3 sequences, 16% found once; its top ten account for roughly 4%. What was sequenced was PBMCs. The receptors originated from a man aged 60 to 69 in good health.

CDR3 coding DNA: TGCAGTGCTAGAGACCCCGAGTTCGGGGGCATCGGTCAGCCCCAGCATTTT. Translated, it gives CSARDPEFGGIGQPQHF. The chain employs TRBV20-1 and TRBJ1-5, with D possibly matching TRBD1 (6 bases). Deletions cut 0 bases from V and 6 bases from J, with 21 bases between. CDR3 size: 17 residues. CDR1 is DFQATT, CDR2 SNEGSKA, per germline (reference sequence).

There are a few counts of this clonotype. The V call is TRBV18, the J call TRBJ1-5; the D is unclear. V lost 6 bases to trimming and J lost 0 bases, with 18 bases between them. Germline V CDR1 and CDR2: KGHSH, LQKENI. This CDR3 region has 17 residues. For the CDR3, the DNA is TGTGCCAGCTCGCCGCTTGCGACTTCGGGTAGCAATCAGCCCCAGCATTTT. This sequence encodes CASSPLATSGSNQPQHF.

Concerning this clonotype itself: A much larger clone differs by one base, so this may be a read error. This chain connects TRBV14 to TRBJ2-7; the match to TRBD1 covers 7 bases. The CDR3 totals 16 residues. Per germline, CDR1 SGHDN and CDR2 FVKESK. Unmatched junction bases numbered 14, after V lost 2 bases and J lost 7 bases. The CDR3, as DNA: TGTGCCAGCAGCCAAAATGATCGGGACAGTGTTGGGGAGCAGTACTTC. Translated: CASSQNDRDSVGEQYF.

This clonotype was counted ten times or more. V and J are TRBV5-1 and TRBJ1-1, with a possible D match to TRBD1 (5 bases). The CDR3 loop spans 13 amino acids. V lost 7 bases and J lost 2, with 12 bases in between. The germline gives CDR1 SGHRS, CDR2 YFSETQ. CDR3 loop: CASRDEANTEAFF. The CDR3 nucleotides are TGCGCCAGCCGGGACGAGGCTAACACTGAAGCTTTCTTT.

This clonotype was counted ten times or more. This chain links TRBV28 with TRBJ2-2; TRBD1 is a possible D gene (8 bases). This CDR3 is 15 amino acids long. Between the trimmed V and J ends, which lost 10 bases and 7 bases, there was a span of 22 bases. Germline assignment: CDR1 MDHEN and CDR2 SYDVKM. The CDR3 is CATRQWTGRVGELFF. CDR3 in DNA: TGTGCCACGCGTCAGTGGACAGGGAGGGTCGGGGAGCTGTTTTTT.

The sample holds many counts of this clonotype. The rearrangement joins TRBV29-1 to TRBJ2-7, with 8 bases fitting TRBD1. Germline assignment: CDR1 SQVTM and CDR2 ANQGSEA. The ends lost 6 bases at V and 1 base at J; junction bases unmatched: 5. The CDR3 is 13 amino acids. CDR3 bases: TGCAGCGTCCGGGACAGGTCGTCCTACGAGCAGTACTTC. Translation: CSVRDRSSYEQYF.

This clonotype showed up many times. DNA for the CDR3: TGTGCCAGCAGCAGGCAGGGGGCCTACGAGCAGTACTTC. As protein: CASSRQGAYEQYF. The rearrangement joins TRBV3-1 to TRBJ2-7; TRBD1 aligns across 7 bases. V gave up 5 bases and J gave up 2 bases; unmatched junction bases: 3. The CDR3 runs 13 residues. Looked up from germline, CDR1 is LGHDT and CDR2 is YNNKEL (reference sequence).

Many counts were recorded for this clonotype. This chain joins TRBV29-1 and TRBJ2-2; D unresolved. V dropped 5 bases and J dropped 3 bases, with 10 bases sitting between them. The CDR3 is made up of 13 amino acids. Germline assignment: CDR1 SQVTM and CDR2 ANQGSEA. For the CDR3, the DNA is TGCAGCGTTTATTCTGAATACACCGGGGAGCTGTTTTTT. Protein product: CSVYSEYTGELFF.

This clonotype was detected only a few times. The genes are TRBV19 and TRBJ1-4; D gene uncertain. The CDR3 length is 15 residues. From germline, CDR1 is LNHDA and CDR2 SQIVND (reference sequence). The V and J ends lost 8 bases and 5 bases respectively, with 18 bases between them. CDR3 nucleotide sequence: TGTGCCAGTCGACTCCCCGCGGGTAACAATGAAAAACTGTTTTTT. It is translated as CASRLPAGNNEKLFF.

This clonotype was seen repeatedly, ten times or more. This sequence joins TRBV6-5 and TRBJ2-1; 10 bases agree with TRBD1. This CDR3 contains 13 residues. Germline V lookup: CDR1 MNHEY, CDR2 SVGAGI. Trimming cost V 6 bases and J 8 bases; bases outside gene matches: 4. CDR3 region: CASRRTGGYEQFF. The CDR3 region has the DNA TGTGCCAGCAGAAGGACAGGGGGGTATGAGCAGTTCTTC.